This T cell receptor (beta chain) was retrieved from a study of blood T cell repertoires in COVID-19. The overall study: Sites in the United States, Italy and Spain provided acute and convalescent COVID-19 samples. Nucleic acid was either cDNA or gDNA, and it came from T cells, B-cell-depleted T cells, or PBMCs.

V was pared by 1 base and J by 4 bases, with 12 bases of the junction left unmatched. CDR3 length: 17 amino acids. CDR1 is MGHRA, CDR2 YSYEKL, per germline. Original processing notes: Amplified reference gene primers provided the basis for estimating nucleated cell counts. Sequencing used immunoSEQ multiplex PCR; TCRdb keeps in-frame clones, though not all of them. V and J calls plus clone size are reproduced from that table; the DNA served to infer D and trimming. The sample carries approximately 280,000 clones, 88% recorded once. Input material: peripheral blood. J is TRBJ1-2 and V is TRBV4-1; the match to TRBD1 covers 7 bases. This receptor was obtained from a man younger than 35 with active or convalescent COVID-19. CDR3 in amino acids: CASSQGPDRAHFYGYTF. The CDR3 DNA reads TGCGCCAGCAGCCAAGGTCCCGACAGGGCGCACTTCTATGGCTACACCTTC.